The TCR beta chain described here comes from a study of blood T cells in healthy people across ages. Each sample yielded at least 6 million isolated PBMCs. Through a sample-barcoded 5' primer and a J-beta primer mix, a second PCR was run for roughly 6 to 12 cycles. The template-switch adaptor was a 5' adaptor with 12 random nucleotides. It tagged each cDNA molecule. TCRdb passed the 5' RACE reads through MiXCR, listing each CDR3 protein once. The table lists over a million distinct CDR3 sequences, 40% to 55% of them singletons, with under 20% in the top ten. CDR3 size: 15 residues. V shed 3 bases and J 5 bases; nucleotides not matched to a gene: 6. CDR1 MDHEN and CDR2 SYDVKM come from the germline V gene.

This chain joins TRBV28 and TRBJ1-1; 10 positions match TRBD1. Sample: blood. This receptor was taken from a woman aged 55-69 years in good health. The CDR3: CASSLATGGLTEAFF. CDR3 in DNA: TGTGCCAGCAGTTTGGCGACAGGGGGCTTAACTGAAGCTTTCTTT.